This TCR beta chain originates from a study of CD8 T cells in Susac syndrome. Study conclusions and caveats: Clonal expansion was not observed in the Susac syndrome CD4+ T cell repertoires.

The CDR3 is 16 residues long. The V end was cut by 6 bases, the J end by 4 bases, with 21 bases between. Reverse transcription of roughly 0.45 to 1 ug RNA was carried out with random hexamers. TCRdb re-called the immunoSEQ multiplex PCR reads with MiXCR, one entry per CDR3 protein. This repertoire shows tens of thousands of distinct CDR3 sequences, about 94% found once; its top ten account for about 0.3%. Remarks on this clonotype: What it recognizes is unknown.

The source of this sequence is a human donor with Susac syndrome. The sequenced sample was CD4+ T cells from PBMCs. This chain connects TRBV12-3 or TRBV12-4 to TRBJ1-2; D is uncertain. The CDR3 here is CASSSSSLGVPYGYTF. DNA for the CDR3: TGTGCCAGCAGCTCGTCTTCCTTGGGCGTTCCCTATGGCTACACCTTC.